This TCR beta chain was sequenced for a study of OX40 agonist ivuxolimab in advanced cancers. The data were produced by immunoSEQ multiplex PCR, yet TCRdb's version contains in-frame clones alone and is incomplete. The sample records roughly 60,000 clones, 91% being singletons. Study-wide findings and caveats: Clonal expansion by week 6 occurred in CD4+ and CD8+ blood T cells (at 0.1 to 3.0 mg/kg). Among the lowest levels of clonal expansion were found in partial responders at 0.1-3.0 mg/kg. Antigen specificity of clonally expanded peripheral T cells was not established.

Of note for this clone: Its specificity is unknown.

At baseline, cycle 4 day 1, and cycle 7 day 1, blood was sampled. The sequencing used CD4+ or CD8+ T cells sorted from blood, collected in a trial of the OX40 agonist ivuxolimab. This receptor was identified in an adult with an advanced solid tumor such as melanoma, head and neck, liver or kidney cancer.

The CDR3: CSLGRRYEQYF. CDR3 bases: TGCAGCCTCGGGAGGAGGTACGAGCAGTACTTC. The V gene is TRBV20-1, the J gene TRBJ2-7; 7 bases fit TRBD2. CDR1 is DFQATT, CDR2 SNEGSKA, per germline (reference sequence). CDR3 length: 11 residues.